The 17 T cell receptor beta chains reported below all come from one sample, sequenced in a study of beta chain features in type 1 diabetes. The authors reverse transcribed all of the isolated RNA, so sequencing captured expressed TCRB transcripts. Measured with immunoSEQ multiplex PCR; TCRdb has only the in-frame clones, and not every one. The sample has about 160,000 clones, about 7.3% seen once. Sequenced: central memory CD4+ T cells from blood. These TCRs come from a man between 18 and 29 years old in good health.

The CDR3 spells CASSGRQARNTGELFF. The DNA for the CDR3 is TGTGCCAGCAGCGGGCGACAGGCTAGGAACACCGGGGAGCTGTTTTTT. The J gene is TRBJ2-2, the V gene TRBV7-2, with a possible D match to TRBD1 (6 bases). The ends were cut back, 5 bases at V and 1 base at J, with 14 bases in the middle. Per germline, CDR1 SGHTA and CDR2 FQGNSA. This CDR3 comprises 16 residues. Supplemented by reference TRBV7-2 and TRBJ2-2, the full variable domain reads GAGVSQSPSNKVTEKGKDVELRCDPISGHTALYWYRQSLGQGLEFLIYFQGNSAPDKSGLPSDRFSAERTGGSVSTLTIQRTQQEDSAVYLCASSGRQARNTGELFFGEGSRLTVL.

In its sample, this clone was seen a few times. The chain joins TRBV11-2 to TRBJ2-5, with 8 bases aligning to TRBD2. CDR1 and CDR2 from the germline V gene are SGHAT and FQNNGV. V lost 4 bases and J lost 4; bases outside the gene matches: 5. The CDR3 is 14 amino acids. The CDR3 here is CASSSPGGVETQYF. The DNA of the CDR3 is TGTGCCAGCAGCTCCCCCGGGGGGGTAGAGACCCAGTACTTC. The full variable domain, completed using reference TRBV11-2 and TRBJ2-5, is EAGVAQSPRYKIIEKRQSVAFWCNPISGHATLYWYQQILGQGPKLLIQFQNNGVVDDSQLPKDRFSAERLKGVDSTLKIQPAKLEDSAVYLCASSSPGGVETQYFGPGTRLLVL.

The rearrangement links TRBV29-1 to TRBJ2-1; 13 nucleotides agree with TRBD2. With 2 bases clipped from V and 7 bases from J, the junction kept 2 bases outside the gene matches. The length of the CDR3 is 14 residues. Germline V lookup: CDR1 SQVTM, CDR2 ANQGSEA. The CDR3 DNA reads TGCAGCGTTGAAAAGACTAGCGGGGGGAATGAGCAGTTCTTC. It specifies CSVEKTSGGNEQFF.

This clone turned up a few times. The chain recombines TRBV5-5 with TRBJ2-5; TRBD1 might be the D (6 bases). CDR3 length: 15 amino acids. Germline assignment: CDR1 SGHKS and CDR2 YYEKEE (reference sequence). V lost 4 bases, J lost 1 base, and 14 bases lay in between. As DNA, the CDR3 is TGTGCCAGCAGCCAAATACAGGGATTCCAAGAGACCCAGTACTTC. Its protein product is CASSQIQGFQETQYF.

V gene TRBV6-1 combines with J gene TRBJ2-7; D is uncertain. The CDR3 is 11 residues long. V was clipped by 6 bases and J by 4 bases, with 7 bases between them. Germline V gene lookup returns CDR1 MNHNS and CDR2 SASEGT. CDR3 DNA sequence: TGTGCCAGCAGCCAACTATACGAGCAGTACTTC. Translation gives CASSQLYEQYF.

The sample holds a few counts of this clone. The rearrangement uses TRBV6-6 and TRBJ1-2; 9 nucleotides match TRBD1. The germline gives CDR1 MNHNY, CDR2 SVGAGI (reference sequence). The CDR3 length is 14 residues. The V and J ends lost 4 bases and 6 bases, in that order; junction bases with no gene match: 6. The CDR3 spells CASSFRGQGDGYTF. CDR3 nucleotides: TGTGCCAGCAGTTTTCGGGGACAGGGCGATGGCTACACCTTC.

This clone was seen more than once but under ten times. In nucleotides, the CDR3 is TGCGCCAGCAGCCCATTGGCGGAGGGATACAATGAGCAGTTCTTC. It codes for CASSPLAEGYNEQFF. The rearrangement joins TRBV5-1 to TRBJ2-1; D might be TRBD2 (6 bases). Deletions cut 4 bases from V and 4 bases from J, with 15 bases between. Germline V CDR1 and CDR2: SGHRS, YFSETQ. The CDR3 extends over 15 amino acids. Variable domain in full (rest from reference TRBV5-1 and TRBJ2-1): KAGVTQTPRYLIKTRGQQVTLSCSPISGHRSVSWYQQTPGQGLQFLFEYFSETQRNKGNFPGRFSGRQFSNSRSEMNVSTLELGDSALYLCASSPLAEGYNEQFFGPGTRLTVL.

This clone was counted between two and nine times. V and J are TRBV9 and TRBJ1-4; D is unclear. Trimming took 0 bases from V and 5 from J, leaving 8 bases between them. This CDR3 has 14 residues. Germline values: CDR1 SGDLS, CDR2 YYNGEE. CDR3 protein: CASSVGTKNEKLFF. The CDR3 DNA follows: TGTGCCAGCAGCGTAGGGACTAAAAATGAAAAACTGTTTTTT.

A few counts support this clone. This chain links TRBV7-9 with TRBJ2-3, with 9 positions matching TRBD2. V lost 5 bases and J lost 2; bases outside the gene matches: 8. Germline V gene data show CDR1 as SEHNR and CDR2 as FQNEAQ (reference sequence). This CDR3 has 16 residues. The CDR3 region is CASSLWAGGLTDTQYF. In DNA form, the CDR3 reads TGTGCCAGCAGCCTGTGGGCGGGAGGGCTCACAGATACGCAGTATTTT.

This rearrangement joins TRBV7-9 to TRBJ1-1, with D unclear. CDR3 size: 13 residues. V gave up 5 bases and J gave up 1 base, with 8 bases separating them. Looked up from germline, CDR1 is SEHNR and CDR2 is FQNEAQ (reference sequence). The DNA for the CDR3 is TGTGCCAGCAGCCCCAGACAGAACACTGAAGCTTTCTTT. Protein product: CASSPRQNTEAFF.

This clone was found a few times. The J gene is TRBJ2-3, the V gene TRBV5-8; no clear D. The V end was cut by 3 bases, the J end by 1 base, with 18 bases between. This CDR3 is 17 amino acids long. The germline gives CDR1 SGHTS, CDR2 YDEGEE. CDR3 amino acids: CASSSSPLDDGTDTQYF. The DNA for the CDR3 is TGTGCCAGCAGCTCATCCCCCCTAGATGACGGCACAGATACGCAGTATTTT.

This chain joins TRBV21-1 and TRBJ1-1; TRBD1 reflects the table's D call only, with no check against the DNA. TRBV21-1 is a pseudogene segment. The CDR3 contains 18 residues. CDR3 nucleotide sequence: TGTGCCAGCAGCAAAGTTCCATGCTCCGGGACACCGAACACTGAAGCTTTCTTT. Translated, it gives CASSKVPCSGTPNTEAFF.

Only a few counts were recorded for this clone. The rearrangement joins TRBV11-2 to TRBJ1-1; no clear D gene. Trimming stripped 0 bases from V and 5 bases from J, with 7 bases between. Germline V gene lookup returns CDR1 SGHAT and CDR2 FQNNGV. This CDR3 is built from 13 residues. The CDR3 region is CASSLERGTEAFF. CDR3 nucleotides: TGTGCCAGCAGCTTAGAGAGAGGAACTGAAGCTTTCTTT.

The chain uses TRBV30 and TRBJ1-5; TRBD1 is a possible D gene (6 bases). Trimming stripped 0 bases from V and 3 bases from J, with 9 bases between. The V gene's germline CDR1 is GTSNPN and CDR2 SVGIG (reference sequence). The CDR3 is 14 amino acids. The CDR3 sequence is CAWSVGGPNQPQHF. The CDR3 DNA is TGTGCCTGGAGTGTTGGGGGCCCCAATCAGCCCCAGCATTTT.

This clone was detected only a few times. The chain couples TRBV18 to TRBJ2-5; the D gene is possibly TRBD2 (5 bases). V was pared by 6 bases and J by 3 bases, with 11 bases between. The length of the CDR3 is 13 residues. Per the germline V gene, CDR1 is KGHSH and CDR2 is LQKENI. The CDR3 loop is CASSSYGEETQYF. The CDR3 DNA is TGTGCCAGCTCGTCATACGGGGAAGAGACCCAGTACTTC. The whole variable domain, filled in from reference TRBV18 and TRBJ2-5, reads NAGVMQNPRHLVRRRGQEARLRCSPMKGHSHVYWYRQLPEEGLKFMVYLQKENIIDESGMPKERFSAEFPKEGPSILRIQQVVRGDSAAYFCASSSYGEETQYFGPGTRLLVL.

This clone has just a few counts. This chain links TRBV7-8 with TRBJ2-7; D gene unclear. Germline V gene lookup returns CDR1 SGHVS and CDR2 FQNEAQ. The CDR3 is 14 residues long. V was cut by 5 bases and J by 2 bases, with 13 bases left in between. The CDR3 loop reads CASSLVIRAYEQYF. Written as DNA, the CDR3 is TGTGCCAGCAGCCTCGTTATTCGGGCCTACGAGCAGTACTTC.

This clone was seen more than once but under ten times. In DNA form, the CDR3 reads TGTGCCAGCAGGGGGACAGGTCCGAACACTGAAGCTTTCTTT. It encodes CASRGTGPNTEAFF. This chain links TRBV28 with TRBJ1-1, with TRBD1 matching 8 bases. Unmatched junction bases numbered 4, after V lost 6 bases and J lost 1 base. The CDR3 covers 14 residues. CDR1 is MDHEN, CDR2 SYDVKM, per germline.